The 18 T cell receptor beta chains below come from one sample, sequenced in a study of shared clonotypes between healthy human individuals. Some clones are missing from TCRdb's copy, which holds only in-frame ones; the method was immunoSEQ multiplex PCR. The sample yields about 560,000 clones, around 76% seen once. The sample comprised PBMCs. These receptors originate from a woman aged 40 to 50 in good health. Some clones in this sample may be carry-over from other donors' samples.

V and J are TRBV2 and TRBJ2-7; 9 bases map to TRBD1. CDR3 length equals 14 residues. Per the germline V gene, CDR1 is SNHLY and CDR2 is FYNNEI. Trimming removed 7 bases from V and 6 bases from J; junction bases left unmatched: 10. CDR3 DNA sequence: TGTGCCAGCATCGGGACAGGGTTTTCCGGCGAGCAGTACTTC. Its protein is CASIGTGFSGEQYF.

This rearrangement joins TRBV11-2 to TRBJ2-5, with no clear D. Between the trimmed V and J ends, which lost 0 bases and 2 bases, there was a span of 16 bases. The V gene's germline CDR1 is SGHAT and CDR2 FQNNGV. The CDR3 spans 17 residues. The CDR3 loop is CASSLELWPGTQETQYF. CDR3 nucleotides: TGTGCCAGCAGCTTAGAATTGTGGCCCGGAACGCAAGAGACCCAGTACTTC.

The V call is TRBV7-2, the J call TRBJ2-7; 8 bases fit TRBD1. The CDR3 extends over 15 amino acids. The germline V gene has CDR1 SGHTA and CDR2 FQGNSA. J lost 5 bases, V lost 1 base, and 7 bases had no gene match. CDR3 in DNA: TGTGCCAGCAGCTTAGTCAGCTCAGGGGGCGACGAGCAGTACTTC. Protein sequence: CASSLVSSGGDEQYF.

V gene TRBV18 combines with J gene TRBJ2-7, with 9 bases identical to TRBD2. In germline, CDR1 is KGHSH, CDR2 LQKENI. After removal of 1 base from V and 6 bases from J, the junction contained 4 bases not matched to a gene. The CDR3 length is 14 residues. The CDR3 DNA sequence: TGTGCCAGCTCACCACGGCGGGAGGGCCTCGAGCAGTACTTC. Its protein is CASSPRREGLEQYF.

The V gene is TRBV11-2, the J gene TRBJ2-2; D not resolved. Trimming took 5 bases from V and 9 from J, leaving 7 bases between them. CDR3 length: 11 amino acids. CDR1 is SGHAT and CDR2 is FQNNGV in the germline V gene. CDR3 sequence: CASSSYRELFF. The DNA for the CDR3 is TGTGCCAGCAGCAGCTACCGGGAGCTGTTTTTT.

Concerning this clone: A read error may produce the germline difference seen at one junction end. The V call is TRBV5-4, the J call TRBJ2-7; 9 bases line up with TRBD1. This CDR3 spans 16 amino acids. CDR1 is SGHNT, CDR2 YYREEE, per germline (reference sequence). CDR3 protein: CASSFKQGAGSYEQHF. CDR3 sequence (DNA): TGTGCCAGCAGCTTTAAACAGGGGGCCGGCTCCTACGAGCAGCACTTC.

The rearrangement joins TRBV28 to TRBJ2-1, with 9 bases matching TRBD1. The germline V gene has CDR1 MDHEN and CDR2 SYDVKM. V was pared by 3 bases and J by 10 bases, with 10 bases of the junction left unmatched. The CDR3 is 15 residues long. This chain's CDR3 is CASSFIGDRVYEQFF. The CDR3, as DNA: TGTGCCAGCAGTTTTATAGGGGACAGGGTTTACGAGCAGTTCTTC.

The CDR3 DNA reads TGTGCCAGCAGTTTATCAAGAGGGCAGTACTTC. This codes for CASSLSRGQYF. The chain couples TRBV28 to TRBJ2-7; no reliable D call. The germline V gene has CDR1 MDHEN and CDR2 SYDVKM. V lost 1 base and J 9 bases, leaving 7 bases between the germline ends. CDR3 length: 11 amino acids. The whole variable domain, remainder taken from reference TRBV28 and TRBJ2-7, is DVKVTQSSRYLVKRTGEKVFLECVQDMDHENMFWYRQDPGLGLRLIYFSYDVKMKEKGDIPEGYSVSREKKERFSLILESASTNQTSMYLCASSLSRGQYFGPGTRLTVT.

The V call is TRBV6-6, the J call TRBJ1-3, with D unclear. The germline CDR1 and CDR2 sequences are MNHNY and SVGAGI (reference sequence). This CDR3 is 15 amino acids long. Trimming left V 2 bases short and J 0 bases short, with 8 bases between. The CDR3, as DNA: TGTGCCAGCAGTTACAGGGAATACTCTGGAAACACCATATATTTT. Amino acids: CASSYREYSGNTIYF.

The table lists this clone with a few counts. J is TRBJ2-2 and V is TRBV27; 7 positions match TRBD2. This CDR3 is built from 16 residues. V shed 3 bases and J 8 bases; nucleotides not matched to a gene: 12. Germline CDR1 reads MNHEY; CDR2 reads SMNVEV (reference sequence). The DNA for the CDR3 is TGTGCCAGCAGTTTTTTAAGGCGGGAGTTCGTAGGGGAGCTGTTTTTT. Its protein product is CASSFLRREFVGELFF.

The chain couples TRBV18 to TRBJ2-1; weak D call: TRBD2 (5 bases). The CDR3 spans 16 residues. In germline, CDR1 is KGHSH, CDR2 LQKENI. Trimming left V 0 bases short and J 3 bases short, with 12 bases between. The CDR3 is CASSPPRDSRYNEQFF. CDR3 DNA sequence: TGTGCCAGCTCACCACCCCGGGATAGCCGCTACAATGAGCAGTTCTTC.

V and J are TRBV28 and TRBJ2-1; 11 bases line up with TRBD2. Unmatched junction bases numbered 11, after V lost 5 bases and J lost 8 bases. The CDR3 is made up of 16 amino acids. Germline-derived CDR1 and CDR2 are MDHEN and SYDVKM. This CDR3 is CASSTTSGSPFDEQFF. The CDR3 DNA follows: TGTGCCAGCAGTACTACTAGCGGGAGCCCATTTGATGAGCAGTTCTTC. Drawing the rest from reference TRBV28 and TRBJ2-1, the complete variable domain is DVKVTQSSRYLVKRTGEKVFLECVQDMDHENMFWYRQDPGLGLRLIYFSYDVKMKEKGDIPEGYSVSREKKERFSLILESASTNQTSMYLCASSTTSGSPFDEQFFGPGTRLTVL.

To note about this clone: Other nucleotide sequences from this sample produce the same CDR3. The V and J genes are TRBV5-1 and TRBJ1-4, with D perhaps matching TRBD1 (5 bases). Germline V gene data show CDR1 as SGHRS and CDR2 as YFSETQ. The CDR3 has 13 residues. V lost 4 bases to trimming and J lost 4 bases, with 8 bases between them. The CDR3 DNA reads TGCGCCAGCAGCCGGGGGGATAATGAAAAACTGTTTTTT. Protein sequence: CASSRGDNEKLFF.

The chain combines TRBV28 with TRBJ2-2; D tentatively reads TRBD1 or TRBD2 (5 bases each). The germline V and J ends were trimmed by 5 bases and 1 base, with 8 bases remaining between them. CDR1 is MDHEN, CDR2 SYDVKM, per germline. The length of the CDR3 is 14 residues. The CDR3 DNA sequence: TGTGCCAGCAGTGAGGGGAGGAACACCGGGGAGCTGTTTTTT. Its translation: CASSEGRNTGELFF.

The gene calls are TRBV7-9 and TRBJ2-1; 11 positions match TRBD2. Germline V gene lookup returns CDR1 SEHNR and CDR2 FQNEAQ (reference sequence). CDR3 length: 15 residues. With 5 bases clipped from V and 7 bases from J, the junction kept 7 bases outside the gene matches. The CDR3 DNA reads as TGTGCCAGCAGCCTGGGACTAGCGGAGGGTAATGAGCAGTTCTTC. It translates to CASSLGLAEGNEQFF.

The DNA for the CDR3 is TGCAGCGTCCACAGGGGGGTTACGGCTGAAGCTTTCTTT. Its translation: CSVHRGVTAEAFF. The rearrangement uses TRBV29-1 and TRBJ1-1; the match to TRBD1 covers 8 bases. CDR1 and CDR2 (germline): SQVTM, ANQGSEA. The V segment lost 6 bases and the J segment 6 bases; nucleotides outside the gene matches: 9. This CDR3 is built from 13 residues.

CDR3 DNA: TGTGCCAGCAGCGTAGCTAATAGTCTGGAGACCCAGTACTTC. Amino acids: CASSVANSLETQYF. This chain uses TRBV9 with TRBJ2-5; no firm D call. Per the germline V gene, CDR1 is SGDLS and CDR2 is YYNGEE. Trimming left V 0 bases short and J 5 bases short, with 11 bases between. This CDR3 spans 14 amino acids.

The table lists this clone with a count of one. In this CDR3 the conserved last residue, phenylalanine or tryptophan, is missing, so a read error is likely. V is TRBV18 and J is TRBJ2-7; perhaps TRBD1 as D (5 bases). The CDR3 contains 13 residues. Trimming took off 3 bases at V and 5 bases at J, with 11 bases between the two ends. The germline V gene encodes CDR1 KGHSH and CDR2 LQKENI. The CDR3 spells CASSPRIGDEQYL. The CDR3 bases are TGTGCCAGCTCACCCCGGATAGGGGACGAGCAGTACCTC.